These 25 T cell receptor beta chains came from one sample sequenced in a study of T cell responses to AZD1222 COVID-19 vaccine. TCRdb's copy holds only in-frame clones and misses some; the assay was immunoSEQ multiplex PCR. The table has 150,000 or so clones, 92% seen once. The source was peripheral blood, collected on day 0 of AZD1222 vaccination. These receptors all stem from an adult in good health.

This clone showed up just once. V and J are TRBV7-9 and TRBJ1-3; D ambiguous. CDR3 size: 13 residues. The V gene lost 7 bases and the J gene lost 3 bases, with 10 bases spanning the gap. Germline CDR1 reads SEHNR; CDR2 reads FQNEAQ (reference sequence). CDR3 DNA sequence: TGTGCCAGCATCGAGGGCTTTGGAAACACCATATATTTT. Translated, it gives CASIEGFGNTIYF.

This rearrangement joins TRBV12-3 or TRBV12-4 to TRBJ2-7; TRBD1 agrees at 10 bases. V trimming: 6 bases; J trimming: 4 bases; junction bases outside the gene matches: 3. This CDR3 is built from 13 residues. The CDR3 sequence is CASSWDRGYEQYF. DNA of the CDR3: TGTGCCAGCAGCTGGGACAGGGGATACGAGCAGTACTTC.

V and J are TRBV5-6 and TRBJ2-5; 9 positions agree with TRBD2. The CDR3 consists of 16 residues. The J segment lost 2 bases and the V segment lost 0 bases, leaving 5 bases of the junction unmatched. Germline CDR1 SGHDT, CDR2 YYEEEE. CDR3 DNA sequence: TGTGCCAGCAGCTTGGTCCCGCTAGCGGGGCAAGAGACCCAGTACTTC. This gives the protein CASSLVPLAGQETQYF.

This chain joins TRBV7-2 and TRBJ2-2; 11 bases map to TRBD2. Trimming cost V 5 bases and J 3 bases; bases outside gene matches: 5. CDR1 and CDR2 (germline): SGHTA, FQGNSA. This CDR3 comprises 16 residues. The CDR3 here is CASSPHSGGDTGELFF. For the CDR3, the DNA is TGTGCCAGCAGCCCGCATAGCGGGGGGGACACCGGGGAGCTGTTTTTT.

The chain combines TRBV6-5 with TRBJ1-3, with 7 bases fitting TRBD1. The J segment lost 8 bases and the V segment lost 2 bases, leaving 6 bases of the junction unmatched. Germline loops: CDR1 MNHEY, CDR2 SVGAGI. The CDR3 sequence is 14 residues long. The CDR3 DNA reads TGTGCCAGCAGTTACGACAGGGTCGGAGACACCATATATTTT. Protein sequence: CASSYDRVGDTIYF.

Concerning this clone: The sample carries other DNA sequences with the same CDR3. The chain uses TRBV12-3 or TRBV12-4 and TRBJ2-7; D gene unclear. The CDR3 length is 11 residues. Trimming removed 5 bases from V and 4 bases from J, with 6 bases in between. The CDR3 is CASSPLYEQYF. CDR3 coding DNA: TGTGCCAGCAGTCCCCTATACGAGCAGTACTTC.

This chain joins TRBV3-1 (or the pseudogene TRBV3-2) and TRBJ2-5, with TRBD1 as a possible D gene (6 bases). This CDR3 comprises 17 residues. Looked up from germline, CDR1 is LGHDT and CDR2 is YNNKEL (reference sequence). Trimming left V 4 bases short and J 5 bases short, with 23 bases between. CDR3 DNA: TGTGCCAGCAGCCCCTACGCTGAGGGGGTAGCCCGGGAGACCCAGTACTTC. This gives the protein CASSPYAEGVARETQYF.

The chain couples TRBV11-2 to TRBJ1-1; D is unresolved. Germline lookup yields CDR1 SGHAT and CDR2 FQNNGV. V dropped 2 bases and J dropped 2 bases, with 9 bases sitting between them. There are 14 residues in the CDR3. The CDR3 protein is CASSLPVGNTEAFF. Here the CDR3 DNA reads TGTGCCAGCAGCTTACCTGTCGGCAACACTGAAGCTTTCTTT.

The genes are TRBV5-1 and TRBJ2-1, with D maybe TRBD2 (5 bases). The V end lost 4 bases, the J end lost 5 bases, and 16 bases lay between the germline ends. The CDR3 extends over 15 amino acids. Germline CDR1 and CDR2: SGHRS and YFSETQ. The CDR3 reads CASSPGSQTDNEQFF. CDR3 DNA: TGCGCCAGCAGCCCGGGGTCCCAGACGGACAATGAGCAGTTCTTC. Looking up the rest from reference TRBV5-1 and TRBJ2-1 gives the full variable domain: KAGVTQTPRYLIKTRGQQVTLSCSPISGHRSVSWYQQTPGQGLQFLFEYFSETQRNKGNFPGRFSGRQFSNSRSEMNVSTLELGDSALYLCASSPGSQTDNEQFFGPGTRLTVL.

The chain recombines TRBV5-8 with TRBJ2-3, with 12 bases matching TRBD2. CDR3 length: 20 residues. The V segment lost 0 bases and the J segment 2 bases; nucleotides outside the gene matches: 13. The germline V gene encodes CDR1 SGHTS and CDR2 YDEGEE. This CDR3 is CASSLERTSGIVSTTDTQYF. CDR3 sequence (DNA): TGTGCCAGCAGCTTGGAGAGGACTAGCGGGATTGTTTCCACCACAGATACGCAGTATTTT.

Only one count was recorded for this clone. The J gene is TRBJ1-4, the V gene TRBV18, with unresolved D. The CDR3 spans 14 residues. V was clipped by 4 bases and J by 0 bases, with 6 bases between them. CDR1 and CDR2 (germline): KGHSH, LQKENI. CDR3 loop: CASSLGATNEKLFF. CDR3 coding DNA: TGTGCCAGCTCACTGGGAGCAACTAATGAAAAACTGTTTTTT.

V usage is TRBV6-5 and J usage is TRBJ1-2, with 7 nucleotides matching TRBD1. Germline V lookup: CDR1 MNHEY, CDR2 SVGAGI. The CDR3 runs to 16 residues. The V segment lost 2 bases and the J segment 6 bases; nucleotides outside the gene matches: 12. The CDR3 region is CASSYARQGGVNGYTF. The CDR3 DNA sequence: TGTGCCAGCAGTTACGCACGACAGGGAGGGGTCAATGGCTACACCTTC.

V is TRBV7-5 and J is TRBJ1-2; TRBD1 is taken as the D call from the table, unchecked against the DNA. TRBV7-5 is an annotated pseudogene. The CDR3 is 12 residues long. CDR3 bases: TGTGCCAGAGTCGAACAGAACTATGGCTACACCTTC. It translates to CARVEQNYGYTF.

The chain uses TRBV13 and TRBJ1-1, with D perhaps TRBD1 (5 bases). CDR1 is PRHDT and CDR2 is FYEKMQ in the germline V gene (reference sequence). There are 13 residues in the CDR3. Trimming left V 5 bases short and J 1 base short, with 8 bases between. The CDR3 spells CASSRGTNTEAFF. The DNA for the CDR3 is TGTGCCAGCAGCCGGGGGACGAACACTGAAGCTTTCTTT.

The gene calls are TRBV5-1 and TRBJ2-3; TRBD2 aligns across 9 bases. This CDR3 is built from 15 residues. The V segment lost 3 bases and the J segment 2 bases; nucleotides outside the gene matches: 4. The germline V gene has CDR1 SGHRS and CDR2 YFSETQ. CDR3: CASSWPGLATDTQYF. Written as DNA, the CDR3 is TGCGCCAGCAGCTGGCCGGGACTAGCCACAGATACGCAGTATTTT.

The chain recombines TRBV5-1 with TRBJ2-5; 8 bases are a match to TRBD1. The CDR3 has 14 amino acids. The germline CDR1 and CDR2 sequences are SGHRS and YFSETQ. J gave up 2 bases and V 4 bases, and 4 bases lay outside the gene matches. The CDR3 reads CASSIRGRQETQYF. The CDR3, as DNA: TGCGCCAGCAGCATCAGGGGGCGTCAAGAGACCCAGTACTTC.

This chain uses TRBV3-1 (or the pseudogene TRBV3-2) with TRBJ1-1, with a weak D call TRBD1 (6 bases). Germline V gene sequence: CDR1 LGHDT, CDR2 YNNKEL (reference sequence). The CDR3 has 14 residues. The germline V and J ends were trimmed by 5 bases and 1 base, with 11 bases remaining between them. CDR3 region: CASSSRGWNTEAFF. CDR3 nucleotide sequence: TGTGCCAGCAGCTCCAGGGGTTGGAACACTGAAGCTTTCTTT.

This chain joins TRBV12-3 or TRBV12-4 and TRBJ1-1; D gene ambiguous. V was trimmed by 5 bases and J by 0 bases, leaving 7 bases between them. There are 13 residues in the CDR3. CDR3 sequence (DNA): TGTGCCAGCAGTCCCCAACTGAACACTGAAGCTTTCTTT. It specifies CASSPQLNTEAFF.

This chain connects TRBV5-1 to TRBJ2-5, with TRBD1 identical over 7 bases. In germline, CDR1 is SGHRS, CDR2 YFSETQ. The CDR3 extends over 14 amino acids. The trim removed 0 bases at V and 1 base at J, leaving 0 bases unmatched. DNA of the CDR3: TGCGCCAGCAGCTTGGGGGACAGCCAAGAGACCCAGTACTTC. The encoded protein is CASSLGDSQETQYF.

The chain combines TRBV7-9 with TRBJ2-7; 7 positions agree with TRBD2. This CDR3 is 16 amino acids long. CDR1 is SEHNR, CDR2 FQNEAQ, per germline (reference sequence). Unmatched junction bases numbered 8, after V lost 1 base and J lost 2 bases. The CDR3 spells CASSLVGGGPTYEQYF. In DNA form, the CDR3 reads TGTGCCAGCAGCTTAGTTGGGGGAGGGCCGACCTACGAGCAGTACTTC.

This chain uses TRBV3-1 (or the pseudogene TRBV3-2) with TRBJ2-7; no definite D call. The CDR3 runs to 12 residues. Per the germline V gene, CDR1 is LGHDT and CDR2 is YNNKEL (reference sequence). Trimming pared 9 bases from V and 5 bases from J, leaving 14 bases between. CDR3 nucleotide sequence: TGTGCCAGTTCCCTTAGGCCCCACGAGCAGTACTTC. This codes for CASSLRPHEQYF.

The chain joins TRBV18 to TRBJ1-1, with 10 bases that match TRBD1. This CDR3 has 17 amino acids. Germline trimming cut 3 bases from V and 5 bases from J; bases unmatched to any gene: 12. Germline CDR1 reads KGHSH; CDR2 reads LQKENI. CDR3 protein: CASSPFSPGTGVTEAFF. In nucleotides, the CDR3 is TGTGCCAGCTCACCGTTTTCCCCCGGGACAGGGGTTACTGAAGCTTTCTTT.

V usage is TRBV5-1 and J usage is TRBJ1-1, with 7 bases lining up with TRBD1. V lost 7 bases, J lost 4 bases, and 10 bases stayed unmatched. This CDR3 contains 14 residues. Germline V lookup: CDR1 SGHRS, CDR2 YFSETQ. DNA for the CDR3: TGCGCCAGCTTCCAGACAGGGAGGGGCACTGAAGCTTTCTTT. Its translation: CASFQTGRGTEAFF. The full variable domain, with the rest looked up from reference TRBV5-1 and TRBJ1-1, is KAGVTQTPRYLIKTRGQQVTLSCSPISGHRSVSWYQQTPGQGLQFLFEYFSETQRNKGNFPGRFSGRQFSNSRSEMNVSTLELGDSALYLCASFQTGRGTEAFFGQGTRLTVV.

This clone was found once. The rearrangement links TRBV5-1 to TRBJ1-3; TRBD1 might be the D (5 bases). Trimming removed 4 bases at V and 0 bases at J, with 17 bases between. The CDR3 is 17 amino acids. Germline V CDR1 and CDR2: SGHRS, YFSETQ. CDR3 residues: CASSPVSGLSSGNTIYF. CDR3 DNA: TGCGCCAGCAGCCCGGTCTCAGGGTTGTCCTCTGGAAACACCATATATTTT. The complete variable domain, with remaining parts taken from reference TRBV5-1 and TRBJ1-3, reads KAGVTQTPRYLIKTRGQQVTLSCSPISGHRSVSWYQQTPGQGLQFLFEYFSETQRNKGNFPGRFSGRQFSNSRSEMNVSTLELGDSALYLCASSPVSGLSSGNTIYFGEGSWLTVV.

The V gene is TRBV18, the J gene TRBJ1-1; perhaps TRBD1 as D (5 bases). Trimming cost V 3 bases and J 1 base, with 9 bases left between them. CDR3 size: 14 residues. Germline V gene data show CDR1 as KGHSH and CDR2 as LQKENI. This CDR3 reads CASSPLGQNTEAFF. The CDR3, as DNA: TGTGCCAGCTCACCCCTAGGACAGAACACTGAAGCTTTCTTT.